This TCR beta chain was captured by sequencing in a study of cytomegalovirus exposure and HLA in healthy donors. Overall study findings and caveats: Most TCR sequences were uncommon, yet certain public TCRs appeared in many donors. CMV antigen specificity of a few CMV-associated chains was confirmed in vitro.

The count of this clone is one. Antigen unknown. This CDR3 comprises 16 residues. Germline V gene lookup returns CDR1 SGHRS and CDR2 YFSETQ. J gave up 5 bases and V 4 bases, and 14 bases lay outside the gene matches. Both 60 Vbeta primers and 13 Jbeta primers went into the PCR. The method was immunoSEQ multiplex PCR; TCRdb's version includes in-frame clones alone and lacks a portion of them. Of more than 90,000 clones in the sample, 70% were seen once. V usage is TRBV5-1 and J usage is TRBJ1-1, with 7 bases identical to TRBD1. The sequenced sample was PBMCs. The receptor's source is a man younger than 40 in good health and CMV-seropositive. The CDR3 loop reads CASSLDPTGMGTEAFF. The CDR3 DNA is TGCGCCAGCAGCCTCGACCCGACAGGGATGGGAACTGAAGCTTTCTTT.